These 11 T cell receptor beta chains came from one sample sequenced in a study of blood T cell repertoires in COVID-19. The data were produced by immunoSEQ multiplex PCR, yet TCRdb's version contains in-frame clones alone and is incomplete. The data show about 89,000 clones, about 86% seen once. Sequenced material: peripheral blood. The receptor set was obtained from an elderly man with active or convalescent COVID-19.

The chain recombines TRBV25-1 with TRBJ2-3, with D possibly TRBD1 on 6 matching bases. Between the trimmed V and J ends, which lost 8 bases and 4 bases, there was a span of 13 bases. CDR3 size: 13 residues. Germline V gives CDR1 MGHDK, CDR2 SYGVNS. The chain's CDR3 is CASRDTLSDTQYF. Written as DNA, the CDR3 is TGTGCCAGCCGGGACACCCTTTCAGATACGCAGTATTTT.

The V gene is TRBV9, the J gene TRBJ2-3, with TRBD1 as a possible D gene (6 bases). Germline assignment: CDR1 SGDLS and CDR2 YYNGEE. V lost 6 bases to trimming and J lost 5 bases, with 22 bases between them. The CDR3 is 16 amino acids. The CDR3 region has the DNA TGTGCCAGCAACCCCAGGGGTTTCGGTTTACAAGATACGCAGTATTTT. This codes for CASNPRGFGLQDTQYF. Supplemented by reference TRBV9 and TRBJ2-3, the full variable domain reads DSGVTQTPKHLITATGQRVTLRCSPRSGDLSVYWYQQSLDQGLQFLIQYYNGEERAKGNILERFSAQQFPDLHSELNLSSLELGDSALYFCASNPRGFGLQDTQYFGPGTRLTVL.

The rearrangement uses TRBV5-6 and TRBJ2-6; maybe TRBD2 (5 bases). The CDR3 is 18 residues long. From germline, CDR1 is SGHDT and CDR2 YYEEEE. Trimming shortened V by 1 base and J by 0 bases, and 14 bases separated the two germline ends. The chain's CDR3 is CASSLRSSGSSGANVLTF. In DNA, the CDR3 is TGTGCCAGCAGCTTGAGGTCCAGCGGTAGCTCTGGGGCCAACGTCCTGACTTTC.

V gene TRBV28 combines with J gene TRBJ2-1, with 8 nucleotides matching TRBD2. The J segment lost 3 bases and the V segment lost 4 bases, leaving 8 bases of the junction unmatched. CDR1 MDHEN and CDR2 SYDVKM come from the germline V gene. The length of the CDR3 is 16 residues. In nucleotides, the CDR3 is TGTGCCAGCAGTTCCGGGGGGGCGGGAGGCTACAATGAGCAGTTCTTC. Its protein product is CASSSGGAGGYNEQFF.

For the CDR3, the DNA is TGTGCCAGCAGCTCCAGCCGGGGTAACTATGGCTACACCTTC. Amino acids: CASSSSRGNYGYTF. The chain links TRBV7-2 to TRBJ1-2; D uncertain. V was pared by 4 bases and J by 1 base, with 10 bases between. The CDR3 runs to 14 residues. Germline assignment: CDR1 SGHTA and CDR2 FQGNSA.

The V call is TRBV7-6, the J call TRBJ1-5, with 7 bases that match TRBD1. V was clipped by 3 bases and J by 4 bases; unmatched bases: 3. The CDR3 has 14 residues. From germline, CDR1 is SGHVS and CDR2 FNYEAQ. The CDR3 region is CASSLGTVNQPQHF. The CDR3 DNA reads as TGTGCCAGCAGCTTGGGGACAGTAAATCAGCCCCAGCATTTT.

The chain uses TRBV18 and TRBJ2-1, with 11 bases lining up with TRBD2. This CDR3 is built from 16 residues. Germline CDR1 is KGHSH and CDR2 is LQKENI. J lost 15 bases, V lost 3 bases, and 16 bases had no gene match. CDR3 sequence: CASSPAENRLAGSPFF. The DNA of the CDR3 is TGTGCCAGCTCACCCGCCGAAAACAGACTAGCGGGATCCCCGTTCTTC.

The genes are TRBV5-4 and TRBJ2-1, with 8 bases fitting TRBD2. Germline CDR1 reads SGHNT; CDR2 reads YYREEE (reference sequence). With 6 bases clipped from V and 8 bases from J, the junction kept 13 bases outside the gene matches. The CDR3 is 15 residues long. The CDR3 loop reads CASKIIGTRLHEQFF. The CDR3 DNA sequence: TGTGCCAGCAAGATCATCGGGACTAGATTGCATGAGCAGTTCTTC.

The chain joins TRBV24-1 to TRBJ2-7; D is uncertain. The length of the CDR3 is 16 residues. Germline lookup yields CDR1 KGHDR and CDR2 SFDVKD. Trimming removed 3 bases at V and 4 bases at J, with 18 bases between. For the CDR3, the DNA is TGTGCCACCAGTGATGCCTCGGCGTCAGGAAATTACGAGCAGTACTTC. Residues: CATSDASASGNYEQYF.

The chain employs TRBV5-1 and TRBJ2-1; D is undetermined. Germline loops: CDR1 SGHRS, CDR2 YFSETQ. The CDR3 is 14 amino acids. Trimming left V 0 bases short and J 9 bases short, with 13 bases between. CDR3 residues: CASSLGSGSVEQFF. CDR3 nucleotide sequence: TGCGCCAGCAGCTTGGGCTCGGGTTCGGTTGAGCAGTTCTTC.

The V gene is TRBV7-9, the J gene TRBJ1-5; no firm D call. The CDR3 extends over 12 amino acids. V lost 5 bases to trimming and J lost 9 bases, with 11 bases between them. Germline CDR1 and CDR2: SEHNR and FQNEAQ (reference sequence). CDR3 DNA sequence: TGTGCCAGCAGCCTCATTGAGGGGCCCCAGCATTTT. Residues: CASSLIEGPQHF.